Below are 17 T cell receptor beta chains sequenced from a single sample in a study of cytomegalovirus exposure and HLA in healthy donors. The study ran its PCR with 60 Vbeta and 13 Jbeta primers. Profiling relied on immunoSEQ multiplex PCR, and the TCRdb table lists in-frame clones only, not all of them. The table records roughly 160,000 clones, roughly 85% of them present only once. The material sequenced was PBMCs. These receptors all come from a man aged 30-40 years in good health and CMV-seropositive.

CDR3 sequence reads: CASSQGFSGNTIYF. The CDR3 coding sequence is TGTGCCAGCAGCCAGGGGTTCTCTGGAAACACCATATATTTT. The V call is TRBV7-9, the J call TRBJ1-3, with D possibly TRBD1 on 6 matching bases. Germline V gives CDR1 SEHNR, CDR2 FQNEAQ (reference sequence). CDR3 size: 14 residues. With 5 bases removed from V and 0 bases from J, the gap between germline ends came to 8 bases.

This chain uses TRBV5-6 with TRBJ2-7; possibly TRBD2 for D (5 bases). The CDR3 spans 13 residues. Germline V lookup: CDR1 SGHDT, CDR2 YYEEEE. Trimming pared 6 bases from V and 0 bases from J, leaving 10 bases between. CDR3 bases: TGTGCCAGCATTGAGCGGAGCTCCTACGAGCAGTACGTC. It specifies CASIERSSYEQYV.

The V call is TRBV2, the J call TRBJ2-3; 10 positions match TRBD2. V was clipped by 3 bases and J by 6 bases; unmatched bases: 6. The length of the CDR3 is 15 residues. Germline V gene data show CDR1 as SNHLY and CDR2 as FYNNEI. The CDR3 protein is CASSEKREGRDTQYF. The CDR3 bases are TGTGCCAGCAGTGAGAAGCGGGAGGGCCGGGATACGCAGTATTTT.

The chain couples TRBV10-2 to TRBJ1-1; D is ambiguous. V lost 2 bases and J 4 bases, leaving 11 bases between the germline ends. The CDR3 is 14 amino acids. Looked up from germline, CDR1 is WSHSY and CDR2 is SAAADI. The CDR3 reads CASSEKGESTEAFF. CDR3 DNA sequence: TGCGCCAGCAGTGAGAAGGGAGAAAGCACTGAAGCTTTCTTT.

The rearrangement joins TRBV19 to TRBJ2-7; 9 nucleotides agree with TRBD1. This CDR3 spans 15 amino acids. CDR1 and CDR2 from the germline V gene are LNHDA and SQIVND (reference sequence). V was clipped by 5 bases and J by 1 base; unmatched bases: 6. CDR3 amino acids: CASSLTGTGSYEQYV. CDR3 coding DNA: TGTGCCAGTAGTCTCACCGGGACAGGGTCCTACGAGCAGTACGTC.

This clone was counted many times. V gene TRBV2 combines with J gene TRBJ2-3, with 8 bases that match TRBD2. The CDR3 spans 15 residues. V was clipped by 2 bases and J by 6 bases; unmatched bases: 7. Germline CDR1 is SNHLY and CDR2 is FYNNEI. The chain's CDR3 is CASSETGGDPDTQYF. CDR3 DNA sequence: TGTGCCAGCAGTGAAACGGGGGGGGACCCGGATACGCAGTATTTT. Supplemented by reference TRBV2 and TRBJ2-3, the full variable domain reads EPEVTQTPSHQVTQMGQEVILRCVPISNHLYFYWYRQILGQKVEFLVSFYNNEISEKSEIFDDQFSVERPDGSNFTLKIRSTKLEDSAMYFCASSETGGDPDTQYFGPGTRLTVL.

This clone was detected only once. The J gene is TRBJ2-3, the V gene TRBV7-2; D remains unclear. The length of the CDR3 is 14 residues. The germline CDR1 and CDR2 sequences are SGHTA and FQGNSA. Trimming removed 3 bases from V and 4 bases from J, with 11 bases in between. CDR3 region: CASSFGIEADTQYF. As DNA, the CDR3 is TGTGCCAGCAGCTTTGGTATTGAGGCAGATACGCAGTATTTT.

The chain combines TRBV27 with TRBJ2-1; TRBD2 matches 14 bases. Per germline, CDR1 MNHEY and CDR2 SMNVEV (reference sequence). The length of the CDR3 is 15 residues. J lost 7 bases, V lost 5 bases, and 4 bases had no gene match. CDR3 amino acids: CASSPGLAGGNEQFF. The CDR3 DNA reads as TGTGCCAGCAGTCCCGGACTAGCGGGAGGAAATGAGCAGTTCTTC.

The chain uses TRBV4-2 and TRBJ2-1, with a tentative D call TRBD2 (5 bases). Germline CDR1 LGHNA, CDR2 YNFKEQ. The CDR3 is made up of 16 amino acids. The ends were cut back, 2 bases at V and 0 bases at J, with 11 bases in the middle. The CDR3 here is CASSQSSRSSYNEQFF. The CDR3 DNA sequence: TGTGCCAGCAGCCAATCTAGCAGGAGCTCCTACAATGAGCAGTTCTTC.

The rearrangement joins TRBV7-3 to TRBJ2-6, with D possibly being TRBD1 (7 bases). CDR3 length: 16 amino acids. Trimming pared 4 bases from V and 3 bases from J, leaving 13 bases between. Germline loops: CDR1 SGHTA, CDR2 FQGTGA. The CDR3 DNA sequence: TGTGCCAGCAGCTCCCAGGGGGGCGGTGGGGCCAACGTCCTGACTTTC. Translating it yields CASSSQGGGGANVLTF.

The V call is TRBV7-2, the J call TRBJ2-7; a weak D match, TRBD2 (6 bases). V was clipped by 1 base and J by 0 bases, with 19 bases between them. Germline V CDR1 and CDR2: SGHTA, FQGNSA. This CDR3 has 18 amino acids. CDR3 in amino acids: CASSLGPVRGKFSYEQYF. The CDR3 coding sequence is TGTGCCAGCAGCTTAGGTCCTGTACGGGGGAAATTCTCCTACGAGCAGTACTTC.

This clone was observed once. The chain uses TRBV30 and TRBJ1-5, with no clear D. Germline values: CDR1 GTSNPN, CDR2 SVGIG (reference sequence). With 4 bases removed from V and 4 bases from J, the gap between germline ends came to 5 bases. The CDR3 covers 11 residues. The CDR3 protein is CAWKPNQPQHF. DNA of the CDR3: TGTGCCTGGAAGCCGAATCAGCCCCAGCATTTT.

The count of this clone is one. In nucleotides, the CDR3 is TGTGCCAGCAGTTGGGGGGTACACGAGCAGTACTTC. It translates to CASSWGVHEQYF. This chain joins TRBV6-1 and TRBJ2-5; TRBD2 might be the D (6 bases). The J call is uncertain, as TRBJ2-7 better fits the DNA end. The CDR3 loop spans 12 amino acids. Germline CDR1 and CDR2: MNHNS and SASEGT.

This clone was counted between two and nine times. The chain joins TRBV19 to TRBJ1-4; 7 bases match TRBD1. With 5 bases clipped from V and 7 bases from J, the junction kept 7 bases outside the gene matches. This CDR3 comprises 14 residues. Germline V gene data show CDR1 as LNHDA and CDR2 as SQIVND (reference sequence). CDR3 coding DNA: TGTGCCAGTAGTTCTGGACAGGTTGTTGAAAAACTGTTTTTT. This gives the protein CASSSGQVVEKLFF. The full variable domain, completed using reference TRBV19 and TRBJ1-4, is DGGITQSPKYLFRKEGQNVTLSCEQNLNHDAMYWYRQDPGQGLRLIYYSQIVNDFQKGDIAEGYSVSREKKESFPLTVTSAQKNPTAFYLCASSSGQVVEKLFFGSGTQLSVL.

V usage is TRBV11-2 and J usage is TRBJ2-3; 9 bases are a match to TRBD2. J gave up 2 bases and V 4 bases, and 10 bases lay outside the gene matches. The CDR3 has 17 amino acids. In germline, CDR1 is SGHAT, CDR2 FQNNGV. The CDR3 here is CASSYLIAGEDTDTQYF. The CDR3 coding sequence is TGTGCCAGCAGCTACTTAATAGCGGGAGAAGACACAGATACGCAGTATTTT. Full variable domain (outside the CDR3, taken from reference TRBV11-2 and TRBJ2-3): EAGVAQSPRYKIIEKRQSVAFWCNPISGHATLYWYQQILGQGPKLLIQFQNNGVVDDSQLPKDRFSAERLKGVDSTLKIQPAKLEDSAVYLCASSYLIAGEDTDTQYFGPGTRLTVL.

In regard to this clone: No DNA is shown, since the ends of the CDR3 on it are uncertain; the CDR3 is the one TCRdb lists. The chain uses TRBV27 and TRBJ2-7; the D segment call TRBD1 is taken from the table without a DNA check. Per the germline V gene, CDR1 is MNHEY and CDR2 is SMNVEV (reference sequence). The CDR3 is 14 amino acids in total, end residues counted. This CDR3 reads CASSSSTRTYEQYV.

Points on this clone: The same CDR3 also results from other DNA sequences found in this sample. This chain uses TRBV29-1 with TRBJ1-3, with D tentatively TRBD1 (5 bases). Trimming took 4 bases from V and 0 from J, leaving 10 bases between them. CDR3 length: 14 amino acids. In germline, CDR1 is SQVTM, CDR2 ANQGSEA. CDR3 sequence reads: CSVAQGSSGNTIYF. CDR3 nucleotide sequence: TGCAGCGTTGCTCAGGGATCCTCTGGAAACACCATATATTTT.